This T cell receptor beta chain came from a study of T cells after yellow fever vaccination. Study at large: SMART-Seq v4 Ultra Low Input prepared libraries from low-cell fractions. Study results and caveats: The secondary response was weaker, and its peak arrived faster, on day 5 versus 15. Clonotypes shared by both compartments, CD4 and CD8, made up a small share.

As for this clonotype: Its cognate antigen is unknown. A junction boundary mismatches the germline segment, possibly from a read error.

TCRdb reanalysed the 5' RACE reads using MiXCR and keeps one entry per CDR3 protein. The table records hundreds of thousands of distinct CDR3 sequences, under 14% of them present only once. The origin of this receptor is a man aged 18 to 29 who received the YFV17D yellow fever vaccine. The source material was PBMCs, sampled on the day of the first yellow fever vaccination.

The CDR3 loop is CASSFRSVSPLYF. The CDR3 DNA follows: TGTGCCAGCAGTTTTCGCAGCGTATCACCCCTCTACTTT. This rearrangement joins TRBV28 to TRBJ1-6; D uncertain. This CDR3 comprises 13 residues. Germline V gives CDR1 MDHEN, CDR2 SYDVKM.